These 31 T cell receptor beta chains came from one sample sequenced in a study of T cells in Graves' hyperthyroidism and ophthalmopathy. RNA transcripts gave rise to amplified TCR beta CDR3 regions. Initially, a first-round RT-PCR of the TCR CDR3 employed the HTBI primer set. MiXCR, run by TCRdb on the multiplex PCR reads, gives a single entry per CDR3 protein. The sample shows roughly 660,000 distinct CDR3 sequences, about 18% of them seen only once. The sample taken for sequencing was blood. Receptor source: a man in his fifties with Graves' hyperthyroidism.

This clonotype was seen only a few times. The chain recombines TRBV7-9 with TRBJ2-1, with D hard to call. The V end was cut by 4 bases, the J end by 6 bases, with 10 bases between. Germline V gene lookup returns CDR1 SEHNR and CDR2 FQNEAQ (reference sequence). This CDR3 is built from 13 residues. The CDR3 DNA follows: TGTGCCAGCAGCTCCCCTACCCGCAATGAGCAGTTCTTC. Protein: CASSSPTRNEQFF.

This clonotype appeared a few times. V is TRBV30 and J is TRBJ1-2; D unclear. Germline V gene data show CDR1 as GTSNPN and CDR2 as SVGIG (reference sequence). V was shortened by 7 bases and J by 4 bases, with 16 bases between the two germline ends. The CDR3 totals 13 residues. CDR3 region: CASAPGFSYGYTF. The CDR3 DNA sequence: TGTGCCTCGGCCCCGGGGTTTTCCTATGGCTACACCTTC.

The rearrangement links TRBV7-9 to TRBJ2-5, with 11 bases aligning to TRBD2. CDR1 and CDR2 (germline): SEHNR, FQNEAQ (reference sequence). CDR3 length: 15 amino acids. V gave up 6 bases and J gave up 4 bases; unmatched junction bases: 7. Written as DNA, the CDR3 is TGTGCCAGCAGTTCAATTCTAGCGGGAGGAGAGACCCAGTACTTC. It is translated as CASSSILAGGETQYF.

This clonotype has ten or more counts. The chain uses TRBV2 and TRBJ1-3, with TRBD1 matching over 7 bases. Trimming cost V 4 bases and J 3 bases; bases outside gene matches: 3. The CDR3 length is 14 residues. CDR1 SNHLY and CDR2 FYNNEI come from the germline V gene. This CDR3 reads CASSAQGSGNTIYF. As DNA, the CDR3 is TGTGCCAGCAGTGCACAGGGGAGTGGAAACACCATATATTTT.

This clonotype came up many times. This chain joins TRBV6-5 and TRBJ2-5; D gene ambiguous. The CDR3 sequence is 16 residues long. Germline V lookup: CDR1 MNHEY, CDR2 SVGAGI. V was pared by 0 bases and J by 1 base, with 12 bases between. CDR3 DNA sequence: TGTGCCAGCAGTTACTCGTTTCATCGGATCCAAGAGACCCAGTACTTC. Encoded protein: CASSYSFHRIQETQYF.

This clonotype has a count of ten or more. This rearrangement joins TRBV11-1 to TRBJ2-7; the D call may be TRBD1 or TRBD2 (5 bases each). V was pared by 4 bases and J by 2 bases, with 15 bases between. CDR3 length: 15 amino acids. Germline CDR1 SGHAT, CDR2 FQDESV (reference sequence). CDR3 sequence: CASSSPGPLTYEQYF. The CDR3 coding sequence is TGTGCCAGCAGCTCACCGGGACCATTAACCTACGAGCAGTACTTC.

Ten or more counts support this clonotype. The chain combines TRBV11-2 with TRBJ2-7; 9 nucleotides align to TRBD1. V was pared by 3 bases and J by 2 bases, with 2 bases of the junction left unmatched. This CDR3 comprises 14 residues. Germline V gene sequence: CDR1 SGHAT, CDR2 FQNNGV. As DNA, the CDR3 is TGTGCCAGCAGCTTCGACAGGGGGACCTACGAGCAGTACTTC. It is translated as CASSFDRGTYEQYF.

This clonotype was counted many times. CDR3 DNA sequence: TGTGCCAGCAGCTGGGGGGAGATGATCTACAATGAGCAGTTCTTC. This gives the protein CASSWGEMIYNEQFF. The chain is built from TRBV2 and TRBJ2-1; D is perhaps TRBD2 (6 bases). CDR3 length: 15 amino acids. The germline gives CDR1 SNHLY, CDR2 FYNNEI. V lost 6 bases, J lost 3 bases, and 15 bases lay in between.

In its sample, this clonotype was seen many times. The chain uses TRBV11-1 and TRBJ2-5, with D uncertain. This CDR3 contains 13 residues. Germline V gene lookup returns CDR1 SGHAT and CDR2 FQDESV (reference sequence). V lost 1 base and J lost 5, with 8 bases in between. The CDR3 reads CASSLVLRETQYF. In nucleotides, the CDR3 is TGTGCCAGCAGCTTAGTCCTAAGGGAGACCCAGTACTTC.

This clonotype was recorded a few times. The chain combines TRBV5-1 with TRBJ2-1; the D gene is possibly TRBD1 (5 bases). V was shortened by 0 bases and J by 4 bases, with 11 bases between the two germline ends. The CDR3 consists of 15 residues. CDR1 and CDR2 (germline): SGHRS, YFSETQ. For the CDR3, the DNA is TGCGCCAGCAGCTTGGTCCCAGGGTTTTACAATGAGCAGTTCTTC. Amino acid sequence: CASSLVPGFYNEQFF.

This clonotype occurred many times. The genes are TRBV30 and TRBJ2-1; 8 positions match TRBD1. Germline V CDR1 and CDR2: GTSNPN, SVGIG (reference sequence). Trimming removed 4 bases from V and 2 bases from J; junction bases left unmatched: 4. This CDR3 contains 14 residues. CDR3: CAWIGQGAYNEQFF. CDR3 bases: TGTGCCTGGATCGGACAGGGAGCCTACAATGAGCAGTTCTTC.

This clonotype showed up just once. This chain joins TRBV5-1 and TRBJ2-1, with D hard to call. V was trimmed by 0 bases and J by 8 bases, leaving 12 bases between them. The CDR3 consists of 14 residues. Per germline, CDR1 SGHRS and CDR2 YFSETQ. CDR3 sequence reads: CASSLGPVVYEQFF. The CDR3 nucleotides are TGCGCCAGCAGCTTGGGTCCAGTCGTTTATGAGCAGTTCTTC.

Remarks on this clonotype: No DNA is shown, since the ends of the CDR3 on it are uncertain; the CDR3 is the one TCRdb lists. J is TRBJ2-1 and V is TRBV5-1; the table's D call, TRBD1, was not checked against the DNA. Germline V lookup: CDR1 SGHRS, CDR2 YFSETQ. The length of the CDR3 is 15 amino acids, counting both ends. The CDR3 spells CASSLVGTGSNERFF.

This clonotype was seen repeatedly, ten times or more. CDR3 bases: TGTGCCAGCAGCCCGACAGGAATTGGAAACACCATATATTTT. This gives the protein CASSPTGIGNTIYF. J is TRBJ1-3 and V is TRBV28; possible D gene TRBD1, 6 bases. The germline CDR1 and CDR2 sequences are MDHEN and SYDVKM. The ends were cut back, 6 bases at V and 3 bases at J, with 12 bases in the middle. The CDR3 loop spans 14 amino acids.

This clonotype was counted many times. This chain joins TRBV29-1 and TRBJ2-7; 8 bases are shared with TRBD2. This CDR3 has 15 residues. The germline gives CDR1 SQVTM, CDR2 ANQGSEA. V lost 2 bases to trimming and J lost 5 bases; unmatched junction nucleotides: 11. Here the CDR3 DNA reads TGCAGCGTTGAATGGACCGGGAGGGCCGGCGACGAGCAGTACTTC. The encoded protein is CSVEWTGRAGDEQYF.

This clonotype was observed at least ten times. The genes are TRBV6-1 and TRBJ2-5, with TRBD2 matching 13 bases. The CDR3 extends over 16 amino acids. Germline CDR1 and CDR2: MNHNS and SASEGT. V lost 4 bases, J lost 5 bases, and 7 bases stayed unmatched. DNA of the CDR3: TGTGCCAGCAGTGCCCGGACTAGCGGGAGTCTGGAGACCCAGTACTTC. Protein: CASSARTSGSLETQYF.

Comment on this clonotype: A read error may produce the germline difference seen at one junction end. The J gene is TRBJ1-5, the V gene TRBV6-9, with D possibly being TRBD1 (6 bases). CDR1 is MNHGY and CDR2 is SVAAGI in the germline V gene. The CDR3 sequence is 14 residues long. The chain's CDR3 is CASSYGGAGQPQHF. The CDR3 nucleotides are TGCGCCAGCAGTTATGGGGGGGCAGGTCAGCCCCAGCATTTT.

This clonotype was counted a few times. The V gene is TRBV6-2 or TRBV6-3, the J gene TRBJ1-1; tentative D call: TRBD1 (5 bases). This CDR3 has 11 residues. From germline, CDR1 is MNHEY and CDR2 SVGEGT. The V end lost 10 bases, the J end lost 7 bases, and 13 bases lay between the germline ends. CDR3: CATTLGGEAFF. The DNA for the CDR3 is TGTGCCACCACATTGGGGGGTGAAGCTTTCTTT.

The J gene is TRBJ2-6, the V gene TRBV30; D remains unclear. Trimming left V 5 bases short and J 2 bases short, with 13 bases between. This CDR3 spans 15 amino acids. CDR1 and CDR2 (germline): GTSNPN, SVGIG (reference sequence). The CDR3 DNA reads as TGTGCCTGGCAGTCCCGCGGTACTGGGGCCAACGTCCTGACTTTC. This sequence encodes CAWQSRGTGANVLTF.

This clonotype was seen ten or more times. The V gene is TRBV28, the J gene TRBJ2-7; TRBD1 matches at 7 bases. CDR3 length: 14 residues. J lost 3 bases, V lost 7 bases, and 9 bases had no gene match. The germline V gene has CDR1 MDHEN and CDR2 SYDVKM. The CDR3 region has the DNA TGTGCCAGCACCCCGGGGACAGACTTCTACGAGCAGTACTTC. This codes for CASTPGTDFYEQYF.

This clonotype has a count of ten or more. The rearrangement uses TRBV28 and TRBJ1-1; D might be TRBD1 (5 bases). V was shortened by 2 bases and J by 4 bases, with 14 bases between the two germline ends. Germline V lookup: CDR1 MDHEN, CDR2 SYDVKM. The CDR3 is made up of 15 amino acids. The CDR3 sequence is CASSLTDREFTEAFF. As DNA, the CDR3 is TGTGCCAGCAGTTTAACCGACAGAGAATTCACTGAAGCTTTCTTT.

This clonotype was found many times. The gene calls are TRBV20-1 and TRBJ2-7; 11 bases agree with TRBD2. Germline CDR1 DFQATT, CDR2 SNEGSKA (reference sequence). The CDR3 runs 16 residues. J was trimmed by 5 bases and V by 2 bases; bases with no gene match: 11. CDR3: CSARPRGSGRVNEQYF. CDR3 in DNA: TGCAGTGCTAGACCCCGGGGTAGCGGGAGGGTCAACGAGCAGTACTTC.

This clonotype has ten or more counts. CDR3 residues: CASSATGLAGVTDTQYF. The CDR3 DNA is TGTGCCAGCAGCGCCACGGGACTAGCGGGAGTAACAGATACGCAGTATTTT. The genes are TRBV7-2 and TRBJ2-3; 14 nucleotides agree with TRBD2. CDR1 and CDR2 from the germline V gene are SGHTA and FQGNSA. This CDR3 spans 17 amino acids. The J segment lost 3 bases and the V segment lost 5 bases, leaving 7 bases of the junction unmatched.

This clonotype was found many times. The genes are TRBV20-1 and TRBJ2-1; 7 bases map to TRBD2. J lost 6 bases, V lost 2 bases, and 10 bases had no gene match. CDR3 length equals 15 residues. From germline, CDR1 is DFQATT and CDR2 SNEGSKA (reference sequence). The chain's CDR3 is CSARRSLAGTNEQFF. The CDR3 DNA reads TGCAGTGCTAGAAGGTCCTTAGCGGGTACCAATGAGCAGTTCTTC.

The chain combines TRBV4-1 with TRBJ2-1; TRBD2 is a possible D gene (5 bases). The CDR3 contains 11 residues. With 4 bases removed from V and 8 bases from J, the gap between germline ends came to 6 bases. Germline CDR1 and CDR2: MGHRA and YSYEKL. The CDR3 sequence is CASSREYEQFF. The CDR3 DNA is TGCGCCAGCAGCCGGGAGTATGAGCAGTTCTTC.

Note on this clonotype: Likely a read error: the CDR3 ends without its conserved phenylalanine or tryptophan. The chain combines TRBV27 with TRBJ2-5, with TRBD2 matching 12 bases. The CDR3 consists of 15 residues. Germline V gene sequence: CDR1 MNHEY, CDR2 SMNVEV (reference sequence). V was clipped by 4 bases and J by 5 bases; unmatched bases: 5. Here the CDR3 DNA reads TGTGCCAGCAGTTCCGGACTAGCGGGATCGGAGACCCAGTACCTC. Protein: CASSSGLAGSETQYL.

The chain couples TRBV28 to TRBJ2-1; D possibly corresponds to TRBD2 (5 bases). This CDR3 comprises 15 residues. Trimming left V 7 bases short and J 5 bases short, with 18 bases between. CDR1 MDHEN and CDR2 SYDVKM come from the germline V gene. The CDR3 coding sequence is TGTGCCAGCACCCCTCAGCGGCTATCCCACAATGAGCAGTTCTTC. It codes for CASTPQRLSHNEQFF.

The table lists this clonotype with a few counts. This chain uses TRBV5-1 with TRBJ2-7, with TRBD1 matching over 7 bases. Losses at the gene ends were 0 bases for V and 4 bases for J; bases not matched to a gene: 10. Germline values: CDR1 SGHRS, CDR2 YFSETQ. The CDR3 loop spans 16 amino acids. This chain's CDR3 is CASSLEIQGFSYEQYF. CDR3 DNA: TGCGCCAGCAGCTTGGAAATACAGGGGTTCTCGTACGAGCAGTACTTC.

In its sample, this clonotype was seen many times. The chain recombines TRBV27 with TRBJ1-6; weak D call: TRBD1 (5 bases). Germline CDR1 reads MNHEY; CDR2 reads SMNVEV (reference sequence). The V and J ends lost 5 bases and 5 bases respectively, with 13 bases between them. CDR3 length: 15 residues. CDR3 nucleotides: TGTGCCAGCAGTCCTTACCGGGGCAATAATTCACCCCTCCACTTT. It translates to CASSPYRGNNSPLHF.

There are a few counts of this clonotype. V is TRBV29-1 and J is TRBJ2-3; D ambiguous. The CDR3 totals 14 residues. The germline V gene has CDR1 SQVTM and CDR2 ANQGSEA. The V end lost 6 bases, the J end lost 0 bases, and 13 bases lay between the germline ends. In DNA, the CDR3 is TGCAGCGTCCCAGACACCCGAAGCACAGATACGCAGTATTTT. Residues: CSVPDTRSTDTQYF.

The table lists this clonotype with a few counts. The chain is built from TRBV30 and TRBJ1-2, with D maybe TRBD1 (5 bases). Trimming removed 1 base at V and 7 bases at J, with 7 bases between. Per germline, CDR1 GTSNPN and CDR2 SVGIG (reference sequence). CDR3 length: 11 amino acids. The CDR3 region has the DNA TGTGCCTGGAGTGGGGGGGGTGGCTACACCTTC. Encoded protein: CAWSGGGGYTF.